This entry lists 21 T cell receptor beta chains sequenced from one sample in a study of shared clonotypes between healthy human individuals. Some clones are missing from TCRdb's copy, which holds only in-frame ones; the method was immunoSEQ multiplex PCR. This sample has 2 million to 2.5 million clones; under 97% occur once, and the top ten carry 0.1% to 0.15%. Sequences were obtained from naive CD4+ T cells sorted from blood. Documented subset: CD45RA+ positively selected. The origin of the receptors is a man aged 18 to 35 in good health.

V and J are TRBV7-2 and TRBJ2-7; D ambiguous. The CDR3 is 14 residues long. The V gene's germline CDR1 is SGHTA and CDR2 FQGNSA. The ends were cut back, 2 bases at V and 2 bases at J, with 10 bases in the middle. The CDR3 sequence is CASSLTVRTYEQYF. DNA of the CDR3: TGTGCCAGCAGCTTAACGGTCAGAACCTACGAGCAGTACTTC. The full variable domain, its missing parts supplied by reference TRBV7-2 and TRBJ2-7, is GAGVSQSPSNKVTEKGKDVELRCDPISGHTALYWYRQSLGQGLEFLIYFQGNSAPDKSGLPSDRFSAERTGGSVSTLTIQRTQQEDSAVYLCASSLTVRTYEQYFGPGTRLTVT.

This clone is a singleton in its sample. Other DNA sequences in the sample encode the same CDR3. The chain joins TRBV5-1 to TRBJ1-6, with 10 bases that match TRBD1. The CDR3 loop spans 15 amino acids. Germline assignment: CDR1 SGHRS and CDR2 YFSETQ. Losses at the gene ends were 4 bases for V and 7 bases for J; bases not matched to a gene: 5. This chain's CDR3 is CASSHGTGDNSPLHF. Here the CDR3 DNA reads TGCGCCAGCAGCCACGGGACAGGGGACAATTCACCCCTCCACTTT.

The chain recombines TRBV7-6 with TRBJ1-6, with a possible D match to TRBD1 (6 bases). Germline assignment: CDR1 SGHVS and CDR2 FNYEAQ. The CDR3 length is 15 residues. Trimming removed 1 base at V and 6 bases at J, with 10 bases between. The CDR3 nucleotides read TGTGCCAGCAGCTTAGTAACAGGGATTAATTCACCCCTCCACTTT. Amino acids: CASSLVTGINSPLHF.

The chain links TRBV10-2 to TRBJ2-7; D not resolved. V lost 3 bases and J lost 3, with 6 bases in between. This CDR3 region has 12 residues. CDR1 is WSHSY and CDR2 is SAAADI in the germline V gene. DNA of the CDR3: TGCGCCAGCAGTGACGTCGGCTACGAGCAGTACTTC. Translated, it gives CASSDVGYEQYF.

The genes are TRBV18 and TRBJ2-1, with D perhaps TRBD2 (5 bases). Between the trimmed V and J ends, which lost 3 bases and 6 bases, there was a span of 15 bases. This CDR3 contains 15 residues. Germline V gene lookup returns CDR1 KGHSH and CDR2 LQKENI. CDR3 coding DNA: TGTGCCAGCTCACCCCTAAGTATGGGGAGCAATGAGCAGTTCTTC. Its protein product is CASSPLSMGSNEQFF.

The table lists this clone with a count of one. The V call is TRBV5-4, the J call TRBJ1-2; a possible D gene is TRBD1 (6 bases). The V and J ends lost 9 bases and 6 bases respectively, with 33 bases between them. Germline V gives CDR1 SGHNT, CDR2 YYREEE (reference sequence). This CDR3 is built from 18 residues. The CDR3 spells CATIPSHSKTGLTHGYTF. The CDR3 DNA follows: TGTGCCACCATACCATCCCACTCCAAGACAGGACTCACACATGGCTACACCTTC.

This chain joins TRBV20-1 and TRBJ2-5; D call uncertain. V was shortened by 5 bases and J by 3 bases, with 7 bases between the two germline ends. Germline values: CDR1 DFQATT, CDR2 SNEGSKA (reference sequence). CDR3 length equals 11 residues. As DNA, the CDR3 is TGCAGTGCTCACAGTAAAGAGACCCAGTACTTC. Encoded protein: CSAHSKETQYF.

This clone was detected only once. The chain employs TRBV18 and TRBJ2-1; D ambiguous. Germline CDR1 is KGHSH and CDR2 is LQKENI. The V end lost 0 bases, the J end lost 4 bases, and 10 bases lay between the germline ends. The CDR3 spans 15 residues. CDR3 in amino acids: CASSPPGHRYNEQFF. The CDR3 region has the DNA TGTGCCAGCTCACCACCGGGCCACCGATACAATGAGCAGTTCTTC.

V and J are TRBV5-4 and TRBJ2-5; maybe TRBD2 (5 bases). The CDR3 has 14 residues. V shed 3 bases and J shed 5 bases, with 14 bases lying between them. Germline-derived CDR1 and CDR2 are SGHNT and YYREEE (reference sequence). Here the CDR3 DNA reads TGTGCCAGCAGCTCCATAGCGACACGGGAGACCCAGTACTTC. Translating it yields CASSSIATRETQYF.

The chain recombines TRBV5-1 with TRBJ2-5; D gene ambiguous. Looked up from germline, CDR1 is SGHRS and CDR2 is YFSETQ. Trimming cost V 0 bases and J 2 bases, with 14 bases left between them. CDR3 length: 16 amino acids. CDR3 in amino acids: CASSLAGKGLQETQYF. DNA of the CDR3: TGCGCCAGCAGCTTGGCCGGAAAAGGGTTGCAAGAGACCCAGTACTTC.

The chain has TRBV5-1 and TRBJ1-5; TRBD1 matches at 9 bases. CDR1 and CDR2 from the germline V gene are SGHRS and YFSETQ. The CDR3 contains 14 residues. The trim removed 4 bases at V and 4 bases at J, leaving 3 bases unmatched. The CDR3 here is CASSMGQGNQPQHF. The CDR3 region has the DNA TGCGCCAGCAGCATGGGACAGGGAAATCAGCCCCAGCATTTT.

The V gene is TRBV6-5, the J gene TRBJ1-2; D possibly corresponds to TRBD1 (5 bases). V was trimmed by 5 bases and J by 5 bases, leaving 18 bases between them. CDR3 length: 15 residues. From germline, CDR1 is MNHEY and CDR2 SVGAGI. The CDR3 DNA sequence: TGTGCCAGCAGTCGGGGGATGGACGGAACTTATGGCTACACCTTC. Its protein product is CASSRGMDGTYGYTF.

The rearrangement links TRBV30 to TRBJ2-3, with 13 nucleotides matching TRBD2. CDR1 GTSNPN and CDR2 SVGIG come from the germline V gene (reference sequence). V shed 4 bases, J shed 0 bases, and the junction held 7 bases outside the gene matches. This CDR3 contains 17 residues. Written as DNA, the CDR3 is TGTGCCTGGAACGGACTAGCGGGAGCGACGAGCACAGATACGCAGTATTTT. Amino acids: CAWNGLAGATSTDTQYF.

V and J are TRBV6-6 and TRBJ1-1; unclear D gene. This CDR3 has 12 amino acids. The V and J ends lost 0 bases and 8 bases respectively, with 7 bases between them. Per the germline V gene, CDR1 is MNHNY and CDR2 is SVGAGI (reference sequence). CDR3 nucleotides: TGTGCCAGCAGTTACTCGACAACGGAAGCTTTCTTT. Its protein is CASSYSTTEAFF.

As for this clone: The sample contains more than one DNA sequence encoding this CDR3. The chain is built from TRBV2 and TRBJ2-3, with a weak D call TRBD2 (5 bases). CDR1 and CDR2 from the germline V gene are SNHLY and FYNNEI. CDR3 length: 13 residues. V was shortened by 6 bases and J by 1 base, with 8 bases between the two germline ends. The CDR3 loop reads CASRDSGTDTQYF. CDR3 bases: TGTGCCAGCAGAGATAGCGGCACAGATACGCAGTATTTT.

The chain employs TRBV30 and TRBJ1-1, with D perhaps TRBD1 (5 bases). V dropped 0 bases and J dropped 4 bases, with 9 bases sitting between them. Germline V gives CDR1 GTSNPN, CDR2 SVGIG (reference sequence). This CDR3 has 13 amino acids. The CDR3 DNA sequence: TGTGCCTGGAGTGTACAGGAGGCCACTGAAGCTTTCTTT. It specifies CAWSVQEATEAFF.

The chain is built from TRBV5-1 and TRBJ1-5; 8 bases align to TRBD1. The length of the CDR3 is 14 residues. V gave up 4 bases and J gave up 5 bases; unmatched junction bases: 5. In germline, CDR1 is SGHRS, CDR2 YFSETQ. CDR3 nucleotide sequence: TGCGCCAGCAGCATGACAGGGGTCGATCAGCCCCAGCATTTT. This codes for CASSMTGVDQPQHF.

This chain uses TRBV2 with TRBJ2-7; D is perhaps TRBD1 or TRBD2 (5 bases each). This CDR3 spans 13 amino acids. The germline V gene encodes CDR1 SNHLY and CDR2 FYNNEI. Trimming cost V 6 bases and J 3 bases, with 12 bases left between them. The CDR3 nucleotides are TGTGCCAGCAGCAGGGAGTACGTCTACGAGCAGTACTTC. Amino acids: CASSREYVYEQYF.

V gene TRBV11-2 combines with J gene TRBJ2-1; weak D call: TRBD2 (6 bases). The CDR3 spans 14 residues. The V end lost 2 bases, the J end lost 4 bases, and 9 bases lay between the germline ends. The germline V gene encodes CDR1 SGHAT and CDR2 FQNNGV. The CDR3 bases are TGTGCCAGCAGCTTAAGGGAGGAGTACAATGAGCAGTTCTTC. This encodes CASSLREEYNEQFF. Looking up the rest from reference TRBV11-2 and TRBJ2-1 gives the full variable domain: EAGVAQSPRYKIIEKRQSVAFWCNPISGHATLYWYQQILGQGPKLLIQFQNNGVVDDSQLPKDRFSAERLKGVDSTLKIQPAKLEDSAVYLCASSLREEYNEQFFGPGTRLTVL.

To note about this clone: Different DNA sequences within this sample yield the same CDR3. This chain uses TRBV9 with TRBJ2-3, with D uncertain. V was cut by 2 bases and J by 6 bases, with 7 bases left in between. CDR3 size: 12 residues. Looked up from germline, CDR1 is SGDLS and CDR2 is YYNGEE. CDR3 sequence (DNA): TGTGCCAGCAGCGTCCTGGGGGATACGCAGTATTTT. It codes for CASSVLGDTQYF.

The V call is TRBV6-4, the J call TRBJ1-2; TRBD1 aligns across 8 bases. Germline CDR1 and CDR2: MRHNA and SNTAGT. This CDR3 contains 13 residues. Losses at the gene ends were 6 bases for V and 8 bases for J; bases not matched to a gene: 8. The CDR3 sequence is CASSRAGGYGYTF. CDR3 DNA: TGTGCCAGCAGCAGGGCAGGGGGCTACGGCTACACCTTC.